Listed below are T cell receptor beta chains from one sample, sequenced in a study of T cells in Graves' hyperthyroidism and ophthalmopathy. TCRdb analysed the multiplex PCR reads with MiXCR anew, one entry per CDR3 protein. The sample lists about half a million distinct CDR3 sequences; approximately 16% were seen once. Sequencing used blood. The receptors derive from a woman in her twenties or thirties with Graves' ophthalmopathy. Each CDR3 is given with its conserved first and last residue. Fields, in order: clone size, D gene, V gene, J gene, CDR3 DNA, CDR3 protein. A D gene is named only where the DNA matches it firmly. The size field is filled for only some rows; it gives once, few, many or a size class.

many	-	TRBV9	TRBJ2-7	TGTGCCAGCAGCATACAGGGACCCGAGCAGTACTTC	CASSIQGPEQYF
-	-	TRBV7-9	TRBJ2-7	TGTGCCAGCAGCCCTCAAGGGGACCCCTCCTACGAGCAGTACTTC	CASSPQGDPSYEQYF
many	-	TRBV2	TRBJ2-1	TGTGCCAGCAATAGTGGACTAGGGGGTGAGCAGTTCTTC	CASNSGLGGEQFF
once	-	TRBV29-1	TRBJ2-5	TGCAGCGTCCCCCCCGAGACGGGACGGGAGACCCAGTACTTC	CSVPPETGRETQYF
few	-	TRBV29-1	TRBJ2-7	TGCAGCGCAGGACGGGGGTCAGGGAGCGAGCAGTACTTC	CSAGRGSGSEQYF
-	TRBD2	TRBV10-3	TRBJ2-2	TGTGCCATCAGGCCCGGGACTAGGGGTTCCGGGGAGCTGTTTTTT	CAIRPGTRGSGELFF
many	-	TRBV20-1	TRBJ2-3	TGCAGTGCCGGTGGTAGCGGATCCACAGATACGCAGTATTTT	CSAGGSGSTDTQYF
few	-	TRBV28	TRBJ2-7	TGTGCCAGCAGCCCTACTGTCGTAGGGAACTACGAGCAGTACTTC	CASSPTVVGNYEQYF
many	-	TRBV7-9	TRBJ2-3	TGTGCCAGCAGCTTGGAGGAAATCCCAGATACGCAGTATTTT	CASSLEEIPDTQYF
-	-	TRBV20-1	TRBJ1-1	TGCAGTGCCAGGCCAAGGGGACCTTCGGGAGAAGCTTTCTTT	CSARPRGPSGEAFF
-	-	TRBV7-2	TRBJ2-7	TGTGCCAGCAGCTTCCCTCCCGGGACCAAGGGAAACGAGCAGTACTTC	CASSFPPGTKGNEQYF
-	-	TRBV2	TRBJ2-7	TGTGCCAGCAGTACCGAGACAGGATTGTCCTACGAGCAGTACTTC	CASSTETGLSYEQYF
many	TRBD2	TRBV28	TRBJ2-5	TGTGCCAGCAGTTTATGGGGAGCGGGAAAACAAGAGACCCAGTACTTC	CASSLWGAGKQETQYF
-	-	TRBV27	TRBJ1-6	TGTGCCAGCAAGGCGCAAGGGAATTCACCCCTCCACTTT	CASKAQGNSPLHF
many	-	TRBV13	TRBJ1-1	TGTGCCAGCAGCCCGAGTTCGCTGGGTGAAGCTTTCTTT	CASSPSSLGEAFF
-	-	TRBV18	TRBJ2-7	TGTGCCAGCCATTCGGCAGGGCGGGGCGAGCAGTACTTC	CASHSAGRGEQYF